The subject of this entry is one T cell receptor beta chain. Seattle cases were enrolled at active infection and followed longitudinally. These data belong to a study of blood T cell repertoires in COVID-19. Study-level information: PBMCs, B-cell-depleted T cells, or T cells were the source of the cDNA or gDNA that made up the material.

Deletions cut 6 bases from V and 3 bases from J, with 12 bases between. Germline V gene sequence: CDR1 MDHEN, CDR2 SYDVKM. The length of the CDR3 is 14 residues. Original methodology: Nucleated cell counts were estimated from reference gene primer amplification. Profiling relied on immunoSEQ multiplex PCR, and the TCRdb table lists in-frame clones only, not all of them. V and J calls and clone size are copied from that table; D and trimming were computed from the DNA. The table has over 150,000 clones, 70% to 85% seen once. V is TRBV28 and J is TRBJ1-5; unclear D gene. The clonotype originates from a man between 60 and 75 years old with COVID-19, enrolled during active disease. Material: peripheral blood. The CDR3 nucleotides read TGTGCCAGCAGGAGTGGCCAGGCCAATCAGCCCCAGCATTTT. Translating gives CASRSGQANQPQHF.